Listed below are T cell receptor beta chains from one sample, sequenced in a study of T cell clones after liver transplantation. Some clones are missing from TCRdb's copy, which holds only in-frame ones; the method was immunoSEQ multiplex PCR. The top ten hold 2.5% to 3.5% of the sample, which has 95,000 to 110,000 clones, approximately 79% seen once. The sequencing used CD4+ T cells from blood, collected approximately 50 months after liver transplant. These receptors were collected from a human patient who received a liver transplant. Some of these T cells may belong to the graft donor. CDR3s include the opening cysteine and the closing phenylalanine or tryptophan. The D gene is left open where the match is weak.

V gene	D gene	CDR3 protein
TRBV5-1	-	CASSADSTNTEAFF
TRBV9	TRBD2	CASSVVTSGDTQYF
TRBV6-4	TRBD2	CASSLNGGAGPYEQYF
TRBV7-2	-	CASSSFYGYTF
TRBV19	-	CASRLQGTGNTIYF
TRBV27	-	CASSKIGGRGPETQYF
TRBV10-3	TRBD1	CAISGTGAEAFF
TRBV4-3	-	CASSQEATERFYGYTF
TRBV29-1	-	CSVKGGDTQYF
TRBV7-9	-	CASSLAGVSNEQFF
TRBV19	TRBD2	CASKASGSTDTQYF
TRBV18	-	CASSRRTNRGETQYF
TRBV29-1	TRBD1	CSGNRGFNQPQHF
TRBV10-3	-	CAISVSGGEKLFF
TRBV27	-	CASSQRGENQPQHF
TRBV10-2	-	CASSSQGKMYNEQFF
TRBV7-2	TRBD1	CASSRTDRVGRDTQYF
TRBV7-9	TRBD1	CASSDRASGNTIYF
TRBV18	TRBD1	CASSPGQVGGANVLTF
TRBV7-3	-	CASSPGSRSVDEQFF
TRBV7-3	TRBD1	CASSYQTGGRSPLHF
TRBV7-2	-	CASTRPGDNEQFF
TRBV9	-	CASSGVASGRNEQFF
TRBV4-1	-	CASSQAGAGDQPQHF
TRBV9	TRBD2	CASSGTSGTYEQYF
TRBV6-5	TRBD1	CASSSQGKGGYTF
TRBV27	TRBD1	CASRKGDRDTGELFF
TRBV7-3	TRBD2	CASSLSPGLAHEQFF
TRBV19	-	CASSLRPGGFDEQFF